This T cell receptor (beta chain) was sequenced in a study of T-cell reconstitution after alpha-beta-depleted transplantation in children. Many counts were recorded for this clonotype. Its antigen is not known. Broader study findings: T cells produced anew were the main source of T-cell counts and diversity one year after transplant. About two months after transplant, alpha-beta T cells reportedly came from several hundred expanded graft clones. TCRbeta diversity was high at day 60 in some patients (a result of surviving recipient T cells and thymic progenitors).

Unique molecular identifiers were built into the TCRbeta library. MiXCR, applied by TCRdb to the PCR reads, yields one record per CDR3 protein. The sample contains 200,000 to 250,000 distinct CDR3 sequences, roughly 10% of which appear only once. The sequencing here drew on PBMCs, taken before TCRalphabeta/CD19-depleted stem cell transplant. The sequence came from a child less than two years old with acute myeloid leukemia, due to receive a stem cell transplant.

The CDR3 region is CASSSLPGLADNEQFF. The DNA for the CDR3 is TGTGCCAGCAGCTCGCTTCCGGGACTAGCGGACAATGAGCAGTTCTTC. The chain is built from TRBV7-8 and TRBJ2-1; TRBD2 agrees at 11 bases. Germline V gene data show CDR1 as SGHVS and CDR2 as FQNEAQ. The CDR3 sequence is 16 residues long. V dropped 4 bases and J dropped 5; count of bases not matched to a gene: 7.